The entry below gives a single TCR beta chain sequence along with its context. Trimming stripped 3 bases from V and 2 bases from J, with 11 bases between. The germline V gene has CDR1 MDHEN and CDR2 SYDVKM. The CDR3 loop spans 15 amino acids. In the authors' workflow: Amplification with reference gene primers provided the estimates of nucleated cell counts. TCRdb's table, derived via immunoSEQ multiplex PCR, lists solely in-frame clones and lacks some. Clone size and the V and J calls come from that table; the DNA yielded D and trimming. The profile shows roughly 200,000 clones, 86% of them singletons. The source of the sample is a study of blood T cell repertoires in COVID-19.

This receptor was taken from a woman between 40 and 50 years old with acute COVID-19. V and J are TRBV28 and TRBJ1-5; TRBD1 might be the D (5 bases). The sample was PBMCs or T cells enriched from blood (not recorded which). The CDR3 DNA reads TGTGCCAGCAGTTTCCCGGGGGGGGGCAATCAGCCCCAGCATTTT. This sequence encodes CASSFPGGGNQPQHF. The variable domain in full, completed from reference TRBV28 and TRBJ1-5, reads DVKVTQSSRYLVKRTGEKVFLECVQDMDHENMFWYRQDPGLGLRLIYFSYDVKMKEKGDIPEGYSVSREKKERFSLILESASTNQTSMYLCASSFPGGGNQPQHFGDGTRLSIL.